A few counts support the clone carrying this T cell receptor (beta chain). This sample is part of a study of T-cell memory formation after mild COVID-19. Study context: TCR clusters were mostly confined to one donor each.

This CDR3 has 15 residues. The ends were cut back, 2 bases at V and 2 bases at J, with 15 bases in the middle. Germline V lookup: CDR1 DFQATT, CDR2 SNEGSKA (reference sequence). TCRdb re-analysed the 5' RACE reads in MiXCR, keeping a single row per CDR3 protein. In the table there are some 350,000 distinct CDR3 sequences, approximately 15% of which are singletons. This TCR was sampled from a man aged 18-30 years who had mild COVID-19 (a few samples of this study predate the infection). Cell type and time point are not known. Sample: PBMCs or a T cell subset sorted from them (not recorded which). V gene TRBV20-1 combines with J gene TRBJ2-5, with D possibly TRBD2 on 5 matching bases. This CDR3 reads CSARQAERSQETQYF. CDR3 DNA sequence: TGCAGTGCTAGACAGGCCGAGCGGTCGCAAGAGACCCAGTACTTC.